This entry lists 9 T cell receptor beta chains sequenced from one sample in a study of response to subunit inactivated influenza vaccine. TCRdb re-called the RT-PCR reads through MiXCR, storing one row per CDR3 protein. The table records 610,000 or so distinct CDR3 sequences, less than 15% of them present only once. The source material was PBMCs from blood, sampled roughly 12 days after vaccination. These TCRs come from a man aged 45-65 years who received an inactivated influenza vaccine.

This clonotype was counted between two and nine times. The V and J genes are TRBV7-9 and TRBJ1-6; D not resolved. The germline V gene has CDR1 SEHNR and CDR2 FQNEAQ (reference sequence). Trimming took off 3 bases at V and 5 bases at J, with 8 bases between the two ends. The CDR3 runs to 14 residues. The CDR3 here is CASSFTENNSPLHF. Here the CDR3 DNA reads TGTGCCAGCAGCTTTACAGAAAATAATTCACCCCTCCACTTT.

This clonotype has more than one count but fewer than ten. The rearrangement links TRBV28 to TRBJ1-5; 7 nucleotides line up with TRBD1. The CDR3 is 17 residues long. The germline V gene encodes CDR1 MDHEN and CDR2 SYDVKM. Losses at the gene ends were 5 bases for V and 0 bases for J; bases not matched to a gene: 10. The CDR3 nucleotides are TGTGCCAGCAGTAAGCTTCAACAGGGGTATAGCAATCAGCCCCAGCATTTT. Translating it yields CASSKLQQGYSNQPQHF.

This clonotype showed up just a few times. The V call is TRBV11-3, the J call TRBJ2-2; D is uncertain. CDR1 is SGHNT and CDR2 is YENEEA in the germline V gene. CDR3 length: 14 residues. V was cut by 1 base and J by 3 bases, with 6 bases left in between. The CDR3: CASSLGRDTGELFF. The CDR3 DNA reads as TGTGCCAGCAGCTTAGGACGGGACACCGGGGAGCTGTTTTTT.

The rearrangement uses TRBV5-1 and TRBJ2-7; a possible D gene is TRBD2 (5 bases). The germline V gene encodes CDR1 SGHRS and CDR2 YFSETQ. The CDR3 has 14 residues. V shed 1 base and J shed 7 bases, with 15 bases lying between them. CDR3 in DNA: TGCGCCAGCAGCTTGAGGCCCACCCCGGGAGAGCAGTACTTC. This gives the protein CASSLRPTPGEQYF.

DNA for the CDR3: TGTGCCAGCAGTGAATGGTTCAGGCAGGGGAACGTTCAGCCCCAGCATTTT. Protein: CASSEWFRQGNVQPQHF. V usage is TRBV6-1 and J usage is TRBJ1-5; tentative D call: TRBD1 (6 bases). Per germline, CDR1 MNHNS and CDR2 SASEGT. The CDR3 loop spans 17 amino acids. The V end was cut by 2 bases, the J end by 6 bases, with 20 bases between.

This clonotype occurred a few times. The J gene is TRBJ2-7, the V gene TRBV10-3, with 7 bases lining up with TRBD1. Trimming cost V 2 bases and J 8 bases; bases outside gene matches: 3. Germline-derived CDR1 and CDR2 are ENHRY and SYGVKD. The CDR3 contains 12 residues. The CDR3 protein is CAISEQQGQQYF. In DNA form, the CDR3 reads TGTGCCATCAGTGAGCAACAGGGGCAGCAGTACTTC.

Many counts were recorded for this clonotype. This chain links TRBV5-1 with TRBJ2-1; 12 bases match TRBD2. This CDR3 spans 16 amino acids. Per the germline V gene, CDR1 is SGHRS and CDR2 is YFSETQ. Trimming at V came to 0 bases and at J to 6 bases, leaving 4 bases not matched to a gene. CDR3 nucleotides: TGCGCCAGCAGCTTGGCTAGCGGGAGGGCAGGCAATGAGCAGTTCTTC. It codes for CASSLASGRAGNEQFF.

Only a few counts were recorded for this clonotype. This rearrangement joins TRBV7-8 to TRBJ2-3; tentative D call: TRBD2 (5 bases). Germline V gene sequence: CDR1 SGHVS, CDR2 FQNEAQ. Trimming left V 5 bases short and J 8 bases short, with 23 bases between. CDR3 length: 16 amino acids. In DNA, the CDR3 is TGTGCCAGCAGCGGATCACCCAGCCGAGGGCTAGGTACGCAGTATTTT. Translating it yields CASSGSPSRGLGTQYF.

This clonotype was seen only a few times. The genes are TRBV7-9 and TRBJ2-2; 8 positions agree with TRBD1. Germline assignment: CDR1 SEHNR and CDR2 FQNEAQ (reference sequence). J was trimmed by 7 bases and V by 5 bases; bases with no gene match: 3. The CDR3 spans 13 residues. In DNA form, the CDR3 reads TGTGCCAGCAGCCAGGACAGGGTCGGGGAGCTGTTTTTT. It codes for CASSQDRVGELFF.